This is a list of T cell receptor beta chains from one sample in a study of blood T cell repertoires in COVID-19. Assay used: immunoSEQ multiplex PCR; TCRdb lists only in-frame clones, some missing. This table has under 70,000 clones, around 90% appearing once. Sequences were obtained from peripheral blood. Source of these receptors: a man aged 60 to 69 with active COVID-19. Each CDR3 is given without its conserved first and last residue. Each record gives: D gene, J gene, V gene, CDR3 protein. The D gene is left open where the match is weak.

D: TRBD1; J: TRBJ1-2; V: TRBV28; CDR3: ASRSTGLRGGYT
D: -; J: TRBJ2-5; V: TRBV5-6; CDR3: ASSLSVQETQY
D: TRBD1; J: TRBJ1-3; V: TRBV5-1; CDR3: ASSLTGDARNTIY
D: TRBD2; J: TRBJ2-1; V: TRBV7-2; CDR3: ASSLPGGPGGFEQF
D: -; J: TRBJ1-2; V: TRBV2; CDR3: ASRLQALNYGYT
D: TRBD2; J: TRBJ2-7; V: TRBV5-1; CDR3: ASSLRGASGRAYEQY
D: -; J: TRBJ1-6; V: TRBV7-2; CDR3: ASSQDGGRINSPLH
D: -; J: TRBJ2-5; V: TRBV3-1/TRBV3-2; CDR3: ASSQDYPPGH
D: TRBD1; J: TRBJ2-1; V: TRBV7-9; CDR3: ASSYRTGEMDEQF
D: TRBD1; J: TRBJ2-3; V: TRBV30; CDR3: AWSGTGQVGTDTQY
D: TRBD2; J: TRBJ2-3; V: TRBV28; CDR3: ASSWTSTDTQY
D: TRBD2; J: TRBJ2-2; V: TRBV11-3; CDR3: ASSPYGGRFTGELF
D: -; J: TRBJ1-1; V: TRBV9; CDR3: ASSVDGGAGLNTEAF
D: TRBD2; J: TRBJ2-4; V: TRBV7-3; CDR3: ASSSSQLAGFGIQY
D: -; J: TRBJ2-3; V: TRBV5-1; CDR3: ASSAGVSFGADTQY
D: -; J: TRBJ2-6; V: TRBV30; CDR3: AWSSQGGGANVLT
D: -; J: TRBJ2-1; V: TRBV27; CDR3: ASRGAWNEQF
D: -; J: TRBJ2-7; V: TRBV11-2; CDR3: ASSDQQGGSEQY
D: -; J: TRBJ2-2; V: TRBV5-1; CDR3: ASSEGGTGELF
D: TRBD1; J: TRBJ1-1; V: TRBV28; CDR3: ASSSPTGIHTEAF
D: -; J: TRBJ2-5; V: TRBV12-3/TRBV12-4; CDR3: ASSVGTQQTQY
D: TRBD2; J: TRBJ2-2; V: TRBV7-3; CDR3: ASKKRGGSLF
D: TRBD1; J: TRBJ1-3; V: TRBV25-1; CDR3: ASSDSGQGSGNTIY
D: TRBD2; J: TRBJ2-7; V: TRBV6-1; CDR3: ASSEAGEGAYEQY
D: TRBD1; J: TRBJ1-5; V: TRBV19; CDR3: ASRPTGTGNQPQH
D: TRBD2; J: TRBJ2-2; V: TRBV30; CDR3: AWTVLAGANTGELF
D: -; J: TRBJ2-1; V: TRBV10-3; CDR3: AISGRQGGSDEQF
D: -; J: TRBJ2-6; V: TRBV28; CDR3: ASSLGGPLYSGANVLT